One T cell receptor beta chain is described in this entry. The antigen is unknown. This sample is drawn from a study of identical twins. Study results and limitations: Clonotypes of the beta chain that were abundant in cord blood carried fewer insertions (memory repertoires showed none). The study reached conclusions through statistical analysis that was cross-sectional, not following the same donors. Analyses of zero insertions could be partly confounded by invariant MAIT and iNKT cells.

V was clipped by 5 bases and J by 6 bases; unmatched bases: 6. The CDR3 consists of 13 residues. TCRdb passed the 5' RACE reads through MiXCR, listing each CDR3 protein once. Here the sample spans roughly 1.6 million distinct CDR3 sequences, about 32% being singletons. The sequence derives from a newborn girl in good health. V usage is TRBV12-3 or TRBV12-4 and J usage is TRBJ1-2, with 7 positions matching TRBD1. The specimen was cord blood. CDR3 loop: CASSRQGGNGYTF. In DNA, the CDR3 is TGTGCCAGCAGTCGACAGGGTGGGAATGGCTACACCTTC.